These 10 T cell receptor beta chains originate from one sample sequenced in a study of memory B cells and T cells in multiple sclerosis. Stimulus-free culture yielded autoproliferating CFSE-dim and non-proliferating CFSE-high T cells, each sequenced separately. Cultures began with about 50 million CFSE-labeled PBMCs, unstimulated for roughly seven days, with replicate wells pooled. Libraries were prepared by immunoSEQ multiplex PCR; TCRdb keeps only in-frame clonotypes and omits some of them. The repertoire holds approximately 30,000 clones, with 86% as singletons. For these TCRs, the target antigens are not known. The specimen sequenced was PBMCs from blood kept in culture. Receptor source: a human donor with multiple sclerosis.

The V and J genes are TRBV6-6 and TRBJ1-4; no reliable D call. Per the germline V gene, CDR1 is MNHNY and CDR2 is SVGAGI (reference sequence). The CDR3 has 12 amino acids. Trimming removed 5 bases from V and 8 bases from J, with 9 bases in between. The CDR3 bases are TGTGCCAGCAGTGGGCAGGTAGAAAAACTGTTTTTT. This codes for CASSGQVEKLFF.

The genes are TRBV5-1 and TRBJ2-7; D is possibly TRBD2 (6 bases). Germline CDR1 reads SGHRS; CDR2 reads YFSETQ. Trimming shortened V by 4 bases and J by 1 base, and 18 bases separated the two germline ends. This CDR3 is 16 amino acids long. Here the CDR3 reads CASSTSGSRVSYEQYF. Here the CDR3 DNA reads TGCGCCAGCAGCACATCCGGGAGCAGAGTTTCCTACGAGCAGTACTTC.

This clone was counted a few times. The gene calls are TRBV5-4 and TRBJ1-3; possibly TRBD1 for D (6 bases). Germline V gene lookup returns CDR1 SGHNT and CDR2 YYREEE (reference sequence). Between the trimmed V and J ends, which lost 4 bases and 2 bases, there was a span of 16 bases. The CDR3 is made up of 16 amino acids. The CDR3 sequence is CASSKAGGRPGNTIYF. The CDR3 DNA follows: TGTGCCAGCAGCAAGGCGGGGGGCAGGCCTGGAAACACCATATATTTT.

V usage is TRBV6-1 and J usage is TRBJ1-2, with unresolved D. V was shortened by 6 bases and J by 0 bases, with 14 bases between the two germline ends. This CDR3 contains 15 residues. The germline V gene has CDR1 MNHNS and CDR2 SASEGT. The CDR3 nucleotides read TGTGCCAGCAGACTGACCCTTACCTCTAACTATGGCTACACCTTC. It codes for CASRLTLTSNYGYTF.

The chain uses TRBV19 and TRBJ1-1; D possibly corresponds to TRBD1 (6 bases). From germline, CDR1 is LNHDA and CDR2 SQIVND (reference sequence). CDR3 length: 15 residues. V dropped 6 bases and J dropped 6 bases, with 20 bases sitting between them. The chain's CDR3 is CASRGASGASAEAFF. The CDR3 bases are TGTGCCAGTAGGGGGGCCTCTGGGGCAAGCGCTGAAGCTTTCTTT.

CDR3 coding DNA: TGTGCCTCACGGACTAGCGGGATCAACAATGAGCAGTTCTTC. This translates into CASRTSGINNEQFF. This chain links TRBV30 with TRBJ2-1; 12 bases are shared with TRBD2. The CDR3 sequence is 14 residues long. The germline V gene has CDR1 GTSNPN and CDR2 SVGIG (reference sequence). The V and J ends lost 7 bases and 5 bases, in that order; junction bases with no gene match: 6.

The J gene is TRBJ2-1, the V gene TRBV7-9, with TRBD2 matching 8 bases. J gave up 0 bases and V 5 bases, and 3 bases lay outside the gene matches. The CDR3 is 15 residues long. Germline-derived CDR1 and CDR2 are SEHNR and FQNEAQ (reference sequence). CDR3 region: CASSLSGSSYNEQFF. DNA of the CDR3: TGTGCCAGCAGCCTCAGCGGGAGCTCCTACAATGAGCAGTTCTTC.

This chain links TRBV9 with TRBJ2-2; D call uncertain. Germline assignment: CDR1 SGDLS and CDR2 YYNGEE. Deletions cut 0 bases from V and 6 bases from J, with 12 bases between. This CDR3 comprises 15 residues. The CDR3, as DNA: TGTGCCAGCAGCGTAGACGGTCGGGCCCCCGGGGAGCTGTTTTTT. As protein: CASSVDGRAPGELFF.

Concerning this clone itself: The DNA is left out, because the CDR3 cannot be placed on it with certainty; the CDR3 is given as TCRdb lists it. CDR3 sequence reads: CASILGDTQYF. The chain is built from TRBV2 and TRBJ2-3. Germline loops: CDR1 SNHLY, CDR2 FYNNEI. The CDR3 adds up to 11 amino acids, both ends counted.

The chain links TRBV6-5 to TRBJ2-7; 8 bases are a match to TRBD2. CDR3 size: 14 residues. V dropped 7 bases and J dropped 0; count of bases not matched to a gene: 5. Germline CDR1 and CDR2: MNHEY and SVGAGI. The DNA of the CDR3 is TGTGCCAGCAAGATCGGGACTAGCTCCTACGAGCAGTACTTC. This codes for CASKIGTSSYEQYF.